This T cell receptor (beta chain) originates from a study of T cells after yellow fever vaccination. This clonotype was seen only a few times. Its target is unknown. 5'RACE template switching added a universal primer site and UMIs to TCR cDNA. Via MiXCR, TCRdb re-called the 5' RACE reads, giving one row per CDR3 protein. The sample consists of more than 300,000 distinct CDR3 sequences, roughly a tenth of them appearing once. General study findings and limits: Post-booster samples contained most primary-vaccination clones (approximately 95% CD4, 88% CD8).

Germline V lookup: CDR1 SNHLY, CDR2 FYNNEI. The ends were cut back, 6 bases at V and 5 bases at J, with 14 bases in the middle. The CDR3 is 14 residues long. The chain links TRBV2 to TRBJ1-5; D unresolved. This specimen consisted of CD4+ T cells sorted from PBMCs, obtained 45 days after the yellow fever booster vaccination. The sequence came from a young man who received the YFV17D yellow fever vaccine. CDR3 in DNA: TGTGCCAGCAGCCCGGTTGGCAAAGATCAGCCCCAGCATTTT. It specifies CASSPVGKDQPQHF. Looking up the rest from reference TRBV2 and TRBJ1-5 gives the full variable domain: EPEVTQTPSHQVTQMGQEVILRCVPISNHLYFYWYRQILGQKVEFLVSFYNNEISEKSEIFDDQFSVERPDGSNFTLKIRSTKLEDSAMYFCASSPVGKDQPQHFGDGTRLSIL.